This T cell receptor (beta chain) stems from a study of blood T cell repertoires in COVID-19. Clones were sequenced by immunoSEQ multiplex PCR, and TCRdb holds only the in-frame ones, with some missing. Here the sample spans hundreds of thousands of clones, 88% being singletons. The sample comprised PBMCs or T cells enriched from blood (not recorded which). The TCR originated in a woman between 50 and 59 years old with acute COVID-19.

CDR3 in amino acids: CSVESDRAHYEQYF. The CDR3 bases are TGCAGCGTTGAATCCGACAGGGCCCACTACGAGCAGTACTTC. This sequence joins TRBV29-1 and TRBJ2-7, with TRBD1 matching 7 bases. The CDR3 has 14 amino acids. CDR1 SQVTM and CDR2 ANQGSEA come from the germline V gene. V lost 2 bases and J lost 3; bases outside the gene matches: 7.